This TCR beta chain emerged from a study of T cell repertoires in cytomegalovirus infection. Looking at the study overall: Public signatures in TCR beta pointed to CMV infection and matching HLA type. Overall study results and limits: CMV-specific TCR beta clonotypes restricted by HLA-C dominated the ex vivo response. The cumulative frequency of public TCR beta families distinguished individuals who carried CMV together with the relevant HLA.

This clonotype was counted at least ten times. Its antigen is unidentified. TCRdb re-derived calls from the reads in MiXCR, one entry per CDR3 protein. Of 340,000 or so distinct CDR3 sequences in the sample, approximately 25% are singletons; the top ten hold 13%. V shed 0 bases and J 3 bases; nucleotides not matched to a gene: 11. Per germline, CDR1 SGHTA and CDR2 FQGNSA. The CDR3 extends over 18 amino acids. This sample comprised cultured PBMCs, obtained from culture after CMV antigen stimulation. The receptor comes from a human donor in good health (CMV status not recorded). Some clones in this sample may be carry-over from other donors' samples. The chain carries TRBV7-2 and TRBJ2-5, with TRBD2 matching 9 bases. The CDR3: CASSLALSGGTREETQYF. The CDR3 coding sequence is TGTGCCAGCAGCTTAGCGCTAAGCGGGGGGACGAGGGAAGAGACCCAGTACTTC.